This record covers a single T cell receptor (beta chain). This clonotype showed up just a few times. No antigen is known for it. No base quality information exists; no much larger clone differs at one position. This sample stems from a study of T cells after yellow fever vaccination (dated by TCRdb to between 2019 and 2020). As for the study more broadly: The SMART-Seq v4 Ultra Low Input RNA kit was used to prepare libraries from fractions with low cell numbers. To follow T-cell clones before and after both primary and booster YFV17D yellow fever vaccination, bulk TCR alpha and beta repertoires underwent longitudinal sequencing. Two healthy male donors, one aged 18 to 30 and one aged 30 to 39 years, were included in the cohort. Blood samples were taken at several timepoints before and after primary and secondary immunization, and bulk PBMC replicates and cell subsets were isolated. General conclusions and limits of the study: The study included only a couple of donors, which limits how far the findings can be generalized. The secondary T-cell response was weaker than the primary response but faster, peaking on day 5 instead of day 15. A small fraction of clonotypes appeared in both the CD4 and CD8 compartments, likely as a result of convergent recombination. Most clones expanded after primary vaccination were re-detected after the booster (about 95% of CD4 and about nine tenths of CD8), suggesting broad memory maintenance. FACS-sorted repertoires could contain abundant contaminating clonotypes from the bulk population, so computational filtering was required.

V has 6 bases trimmed and J has 2 bases trimmed; junction bases matching no gene number 7. The CDR3 runs 14 amino acids, cysteine and phenylalanine included. Of the read, only the CDR3 DNA is kept; its 42 bases are in frame from base 1. Sequences DFQATT (CDR1) and SNEGSKA (CDR2) are obtained from the germline V gene (reference sequence). The sample's treatment or condition label, in plain terms: live attenuated yellow fever vaccine strain. PBMCs were isolated from peripheral blood using a standard Ficoll-Paque protocol. Dynabeads CD4 and CD8 positive selection kits were used to isolate the CD4 and CD8 T-cell fractions. TriZol was used to extract RNA from bulk PBMCs, from CD4 and CD8 fractions, and from dextramer-positive and dextramer-negative fractions. Synthesis of TCR cDNA relied on 5'RACE template switching, a step that introduced a universal primer site along with unique molecular identifiers. Priming for cDNA synthesis came from both the TCR alpha and TCR beta constant segments. Two PCR steps were used to amplify libraries, with sample barcodes and sequencing adapters being added in the second step. Sequencing of libraries was done on Illumina HiSeq 2500 (2x100 bp) or NovaSeq (2x150 bp). In the original analysis: MIGEC handled demultiplexing of reads and collapsing into UMI consensus sequences, while MiXCR performed V(D)J alignment. Vaccine-responding clonotypes were defined with edgeR using replicate PBMC samples, requiring FDR below 0.01 and a log2 fold change above 5 up to day 15. Bulk clonotypes were assigned CD4 or CD8 identity according to which sequenced CD4 or CD8 repertoire held them at higher abundance. The public reads were reprocessed in TCRdb via fastp at Q25 and MiXCR, keeping in-frame beta chains. Under each unique CDR3 protein, matching rows form one entry showing the most common genes and DNA. The V and J calls follow TCRdb's processing rather than the paper's. A total of roughly 250,000 distinct CDR3 sequences appear in this sample, roughly 13% of them only once. The ten biggest clones cover roughly 0.5% of the sample.

Sequences were derived from CD4+ T cells sorted from PBMCs, sampled 45 days after the yellow fever booster vaccination. The sequence derives from a man aged 25-45 years who received the YFV17D yellow fever vaccine. The chain uses TRBV20-1 and TRBJ2-3; TRBD2 fits 8 bases in the junction. The base sequence is TGCAGTGCAGGTAGCGGGACTTTCACAGATACGCAGTATTTT. This yields the protein CSAGSGTFTDTQYF.